This T cell receptor (beta chain) comes out of a study of identical twins. This clonotype appeared a few times. The antigen is unknown. V lost 4 bases and J lost 5, with 24 bases in between. The CDR3 extends over 18 amino acids. The V gene's germline CDR1 is SGHAT and CDR2 FQDESV (reference sequence). Findings and caveats of the study: Twin sharing of out-of-frame TCR alpha was underestimated by models in monozygotic pairs. Fewer insertions were carried by abundant cord blood beta clonotypes, but none was seen in memory repertoires.

It was template switching that added a universal primer site, and there were unique molecular identifiers on the cDNA. TCRdb re-derived calls from the 5' RACE reads in MiXCR, one entry per CDR3 protein. The sample carries around 490,000 distinct CDR3 sequences, approximately 20% recorded once. A further study also used this sample, focusing on yellow fever vaccine responses in identical twins.

V gene TRBV11-1 combines with J gene TRBJ2-1; either TRBD1 or TRBD2 may fit D (6 bases each). Material: CD4+ T cells sorted from blood. The receptor was derived from a woman younger than 35 in good health. CDR3 residues: CASSSSRVRKGGNNEQFF. The CDR3 DNA follows: TGTGCCAGCAGCTCCAGTCGGGTTCGGAAGGGGGGAAACAATGAGCAGTTCTTC.